These 3 T cell receptor beta chains originate from one sample sequenced in a study of shared clonotypes between healthy human individuals. Naive CD8 cells comprised CD45RO-negative, CCR7-positively selected cells, excluding terminally differentiated effector memory CD45RA+ cells. The table came from immunoSEQ multiplex PCR; TCRdb's copy has only in-frame clones and leaves some out. The table lists millions of clones, less than 95% of them singletons. Input material: naive CD8+ T cells sorted from blood. These receptors all come from a man between 18 and 29 years old in good health.

The chain uses TRBV9 and TRBJ1-1; possible D gene TRBD1, 5 bases. This CDR3 spans 15 amino acids. CDR1 SGDLS and CDR2 YYNGEE come from the germline V gene. The V end was cut by 3 bases, the J end by 4 bases, with 16 bases between. This CDR3 reads CASSGMGLGVTEAFF. CDR3 DNA sequence: TGTGCCAGCAGCGGAATGGGGTTGGGGGTCACTGAAGCTTTCTTT.

The genes are TRBV28 and TRBJ2-7; 8 bases match TRBD2. CDR1 is MDHEN and CDR2 is SYDVKM in the germline V gene. The CDR3 covers 15 residues. The ends lost 6 bases at V and 1 base at J; junction bases unmatched: 8. CDR3 amino acids: CASSSGGARSYEQYF. In nucleotides, the CDR3 is TGTGCCAGCAGCTCGGGGGGGGCCCGGTCCTACGAGCAGTACTTC.

The genes are TRBV13 and TRBJ2-3, with 7 bases aligning to TRBD2. V gave up 9 bases and J gave up 3 bases; unmatched junction bases: 12. The CDR3 loop spans 15 amino acids. In germline, CDR1 is PRHDT, CDR2 FYEKMQ (reference sequence). This CDR3 is CASRGGTTRTDTQYF. In nucleotides, the CDR3 is TGTGCCAGTCGAGGAGGGACTACGAGAACAGATACGCAGTATTTT.